What follows are 24 T cell receptor beta chains derived from one specimen sequenced in a study of regulatory T cells in long-lasting Graves disease. Building of the TCR beta libraries involved iRepertoire HTBI primers and Arm-PCR of CDR3 regions. MiXCR, run by TCRdb on the multiplex PCR reads, gives a single entry per CDR3 protein. The sample lists approximately 250,000 distinct CDR3 sequences; about 17% were seen once. Time point defined: newly diagnosed GD, antithyroid drugs for less than 3 months. The TCR library was made from RNA that had been extracted from PBMCs in TRIzol. Sample: peripheral blood mononuclear cells (PBMCs), taken at new diagnosis, from a patient treated with antithyroid drugs. These receptors were taken from a female donor with Graves disease.

This clonotype was seen many times. This chain joins TRBV9 and TRBJ2-3; a possible D gene is TRBD2 (7 bases). CDR3 length: 17 residues. From germline, CDR1 is SGDLS and CDR2 YYNGEE. Trimming took off 0 bases at V and 0 bases at J, with 14 bases between the two ends. The CDR3 loop reads CASSVEGGGGSTDTQYF. In DNA, the CDR3 is TGTGCCAGCAGCGTAGAGGGAGGGGGGGGTAGCACAGATACGCAGTATTTT.

There are many counts of this clonotype. The chain couples TRBV27 to TRBJ2-7; no firm D call. There are 15 residues in the CDR3. Trimming took off 6 bases at V and 2 bases at J, with 17 bases between the two ends. The germline CDR1 and CDR2 sequences are MNHEY and SMNVEV (reference sequence). The CDR3 DNA is TGTGCCAGCAGCCTAAAGACTGACAAGGCCTACGAGCAGTACTTC. It is translated as CASSLKTDKAYEQYF.

This clonotype was seen ten or more times. This rearrangement joins TRBV19 to TRBJ2-7; 9 bases map to TRBD1. The length of the CDR3 is 15 residues. Germline loops: CDR1 LNHDA, CDR2 SQIVND (reference sequence). J lost 4 bases, V lost 6 bases, and 10 bases had no gene match. The CDR3 nucleotides are TGTGCCAGTAGCCCCACACAGGGGGCGGGGTACGAGCAGTACTTC. Protein product: CASSPTQGAGYEQYF. The whole variable domain, remainder taken from reference TRBV19 and TRBJ2-7, is DGGITQSPKYLFRKEGQNVTLSCEQNLNHDAMYWYRQDPGQGLRLIYYSQIVNDFQKGDIAEGYSVSREKKESFPLTVTSAQKNPTAFYLCASSPTQGAGYEQYFGPGTRLTVT.

This clonotype was seen many times. The chain couples TRBV10-3 to TRBJ1-5; D call uncertain. The CDR3 extends over 13 amino acids. In germline, CDR1 is ENHRY, CDR2 SYGVKD. V lost 3 bases to trimming and J lost 10 bases, with 13 bases between them. The CDR3 DNA follows: TGTGCCATCAGTGAACAGTCCATCATACCCCAGCATTTT. Its translation is CAISEQSIIPQHF.

This chain joins TRBV6-5 and TRBJ2-3; D is unclear. The germline V gene encodes CDR1 MNHEY and CDR2 SVGAGI. Trimming stripped 0 bases from V and 1 base from J, with 11 bases between. The CDR3 consists of 16 residues. CDR3 nucleotide sequence: TGTGCCAGCAGTTACTCGATTGTGTCGGGCACAGATACGCAGTATTTT. Translating gives CASSYSIVSGTDTQYF.

The gene calls are TRBV7-2 and TRBJ2-7; 8 bases align to TRBD2. Germline loops: CDR1 SGHTA, CDR2 FQGNSA. Germline trimming cut 5 bases from V and 5 bases from J; bases unmatched to any gene: 8. CDR3 length: 14 residues. Here the CDR3 DNA reads TGTGCCAGCAGCCGGCCGGGACTAGGAGACGAGCAGTACTTC. This sequence encodes CASSRPGLGDEQYF.

This clonotype was observed many times. The chain has TRBV7-3 and TRBJ2-7; D possibly corresponds to TRBD2 (7 bases). Germline CDR1 is SGHTA and CDR2 is FQGTGA. V was trimmed by 2 bases and J by 6 bases, leaving 14 bases between them. This CDR3 spans 14 amino acids. CDR3 nucleotide sequence: TGTGCCAGCAGCTTAGCGGGGGCAGGCGGCGAGCAGTACTTC. It encodes CASSLAGAGGEQYF.

This clonotype showed up many times. This chain links TRBV29-1 with TRBJ2-3, with D possibly matching TRBD2 (6 bases). Germline V gene sequence: CDR1 SQVTM, CDR2 ANQGSEA. V was trimmed by 2 bases and J by 0 bases, leaving 15 bases between them. This CDR3 has 16 amino acids. The DNA for the CDR3 is TGCAGCGTTGAAAGCCGGGGGTGGGGGAGCACAGATACGCAGTATTTT. Its protein is CSVESRGWGSTDTQYF.

This clonotype has at least ten counts. The chain couples TRBV10-3 to TRBJ2-1, with 12 bases lining up with TRBD2. CDR3 length: 12 amino acids. Looked up from germline, CDR1 is ENHRY and CDR2 is SYGVKD. The V segment lost 10 bases and the J segment 7 bases; nucleotides outside the gene matches: 2. Written as DNA, the CDR3 is TGTGCCACGCTAGCGGGAGGGAATGAGCAGTTCTTC. This sequence encodes CATLAGGNEQFF.

This clonotype was seen ten or more times. The V gene is TRBV6-2 or TRBV6-3, the J gene TRBJ2-7; TRBD2 matches at 11 bases. The CDR3 length is 17 residues. Germline assignment: CDR1 MNHEY and CDR2 SVGEGT. J gave up 3 bases and V 2 bases, and 9 bases lay outside the gene matches. As DNA, the CDR3 is TGTGCCAGCAGTTACAGGGACACTAGCGGGGGTAACTACGAGCAGTACTTC. It yields the protein CASSYRDTSGGNYEQYF.

The V call is TRBV13, the J call TRBJ2-1; 8 positions match TRBD2. The better agreement between TRBJ2-5 and the DNA end casts doubt on the J call. Germline V gene sequence: CDR1 PRHDT, CDR2 FYEKMQ (reference sequence). The CDR3 has 17 amino acids. The CDR3 DNA reads TGTGCCAGCAGCTTAGGCCTTAGCGGGGTGCTGACAGAGACCCAGTACTTC. This encodes CASSLGLSGVLTETQYF.

This clonotype occurred once. A much larger clonotype is one base distant, so this may be a read error. The chain carries TRBV7-9 and TRBJ2-2; 10 bases align to TRBD2. Per germline, CDR1 SEHNR and CDR2 FQNEAQ (reference sequence). This CDR3 has 15 residues. The CDR3 loop is CASSPASGSTWELFF. Here the CDR3 DNA reads TGTGCCAGCAGCCCAGCTAGCGGGAGCACCTGGGAGCTGTTTTTT. Complete variable domain (other parts from reference TRBV7-9 and TRBJ2-2): DTGVSQNPRHKITKRGQNVTFRCDPISEHNRLYWYRQTLGQGPEFLTYFQNEAQLEKSRLLSDRFSAERPKGSFSTLEIQRTEQGDSAMYLCASSPASGSTWELFFGEGSRLTVL.

Many counts were recorded for this clonotype. The V call is TRBV12-3 or TRBV12-4, the J call TRBJ1-1, with D uncertain. V was trimmed by 7 bases and J by 4 bases, leaving 16 bases between them. The length of the CDR3 is 14 residues. CDR3 loop: CASTLDSWGTEAFF. CDR3 nucleotides: TGTGCCAGCACTCTTGATTCCTGGGGCACTGAAGCTTTCTTT.

V usage is TRBV7-9 and J usage is TRBJ1-4; no firm D call. Germline-derived CDR1 and CDR2 are SEHNR and FQNEAQ (reference sequence). V lost 2 bases and J lost 4, with 11 bases in between. CDR3 size: 15 residues. CDR3 sequence (DNA): TGTGCCAGCAGCTTAACCCTCCGGGGTAATGAAAAACTGTTTTTT. Its translation: CASSLTLRGNEKLFF.

The sample holds a few counts of this clonotype. The chain has TRBV9 and TRBJ2-7, with TRBD2 identical over 14 bases. Germline-derived CDR1 and CDR2 are SGDLS and YYNGEE. The CDR3 has 17 amino acids. Germline trimming cut 0 bases from V and 4 bases from J; bases unmatched to any gene: 6. The CDR3 DNA follows: TGTGCCAGCAGCGTAGAGGGGACTAGCGGGAGTTGGTACGAGCAGTACTTC. Protein sequence: CASSVEGTSGSWYEQYF.

This clonotype was picked up many times. The rearrangement joins TRBV7-2 to TRBJ1-1; D is perhaps TRBD1 (5 bases). Germline values: CDR1 SGHTA, CDR2 FQGNSA. V was cut by 3 bases and J by 1 base, with 9 bases left in between. The CDR3 is 14 residues long. The DNA of the CDR3 is TGTGCCAGCAGCTTCTGGACACAGAACACTGAAGCTTTCTTT. Translation: CASSFWTQNTEAFF.

This clonotype was observed many times. Written as DNA, the CDR3 is TGTGCCATCAGTGGTGATGCGGGTACCGGGGAGCTGTTTTTT. Translation gives CAISGDAGTGELFF. The chain recombines TRBV10-3 with TRBJ2-2, with D perhaps TRBD2 (5 bases). The germline V and J ends were trimmed by 4 bases and 5 bases, with 11 bases remaining between them. The germline V gene has CDR1 ENHRY and CDR2 SYGVKD. This CDR3 spans 14 amino acids.

This clonotype was counted many times. The genes are TRBV7-8 and TRBJ1-5; D is uncertain. Trimming took 5 bases from V and 7 from J, leaving 21 bases between them. Germline V gives CDR1 SGHVS, CDR2 FQNEAQ. The CDR3 length is 16 residues. The CDR3: CASSPFGLKLGQPQHF. Here the CDR3 DNA reads TGTGCCAGCAGCCCCTTTGGTTTGAAGCTTGGACAGCCCCAGCATTTT.

This clonotype was counted a single time. The V gene is TRBV12-3 or TRBV12-4, the J gene TRBJ2-1, with TRBD2 matching 7 bases. V shed 2 bases, J shed 8 bases, and the junction held 15 bases outside the gene matches. The CDR3 loop spans 17 amino acids. The CDR3 nucleotides read TGTGCCAGCAGTTTAACCGCGGGAGAGAGTGTTTCGGATGAGCAGTTCTTC. It encodes CASSLTAGESVSDEQFF.

The rearrangement joins TRBV12-3 or TRBV12-4 to TRBJ2-3; D possibly matches TRBD1 or TRBD2 (5 bases each). The CDR3 has 15 residues. Trimming removed 2 bases from V and 6 bases from J, with 15 bases in between. CDR3 nucleotide sequence: TGTGCCAGCAGTTTAATAGGGCTAGCAGGGGATACGCAGTATTTT. As protein: CASSLIGLAGDTQYF.

J is TRBJ2-3 and V is TRBV7-2; 13 positions agree with TRBD2. CDR1 is SGHTA and CDR2 is FQGNSA in the germline V gene. V shed 5 bases and J 4 bases; nucleotides not matched to a gene: 6. The CDR3 contains 16 residues. CDR3 nucleotide sequence: TGTGCCAGCAGCCTTACTAGCGGGAGGGATCCAGATACGCAGTATTTT. Translating it yields CASSLTSGRDPDTQYF.

This clonotype was seen only a few times. The chain uses TRBV6-1 and TRBJ2-2; D might be TRBD2 (6 bases). V dropped 1 base and J dropped 1 base, with 13 bases sitting between them. CDR1 and CDR2 from the germline V gene are MNHNS and SASEGT. CDR3 size: 17 residues. In DNA form, the CDR3 reads TGTGCCAGCAGTGAAGACTCGCCGGGACTGAACACCGGGGAGCTGTTTTTT. Its protein product is CASSEDSPGLNTGELFF.

This chain joins TRBV12-3 or TRBV12-4 and TRBJ2-1; 10 positions match TRBD1. Losses at the gene ends were 7 bases for V and 7 bases for J; bases not matched to a gene: 13. The CDR3 has 16 amino acids. DNA for the CDR3: TGTGCCAGCACCTCTCGACAGGGGGCGCCGAGGAATGAGCAGTTCTTC. Amino acid sequence: CASTSRQGAPRNEQFF.

This clonotype was detected ten times or more. The V call is TRBV18, the J call TRBJ2-2, with D perhaps matching TRBD2 (5 bases). The V gene lost 2 bases and the J gene lost 4 bases, with 11 bases spanning the gap. From germline, CDR1 is KGHSH and CDR2 LQKENI. The CDR3 is 15 amino acids. The CDR3 DNA sequence: TGTGCCAGCTCACCAGTCGGGAAACCCACCGGGGAGCTGTTTTTT. This codes for CASSPVGKPTGELFF.